Listed below are T cell receptor beta chains from one sample, sequenced in a study of breast tumors, draining lymph nodes, adjacent tissues. TCRdb redid the calling of the multiplex PCR reads with MiXCR, one entry per CDR3 protein. This sample yields about 20,000 distinct CDR3 sequences, of which about 40% are seen a single time; about a fifth belongs to the top ten. Sequencing used breast tumor tissue. The receptor source for this set is a female donor with breast cancer. Some clones in this sample may be carry-over from other donors' samples. Both conserved end residues are part of each CDR3. Fields, in order: clone size, J gene, D gene, CDR3 length, V gene, CDR3 DNA, CDR3 protein. A D gene is named only where the DNA matches it firmly. Expanded clones are given a class, and other clones once, few, many or no size at all.

clone_size: many
j_call: TRBJ1-1
d_call: TRBD1
cdr3_length: 15
v_call: TRBV20-1
cdr3_nt: TGCAGTGCTAGAGAACAGGGGGCATTCAACACTGAAGCTTTCTTT
cdr3_aa: CSAREQGAFNTEAFF

clone_size: -
j_call: TRBJ1-1
d_call: -
cdr3_length: 15
v_call: TRBV6-6
cdr3_nt: TGTGCCAGCAGCCAGTCCAAGAACTTGAACACTGAAGCTTTCTTT
cdr3_aa: CASSQSKNLNTEAFF

clone_size: many
j_call: TRBJ1-5
d_call: -
cdr3_length: 13
v_call: TRBV20-1
cdr3_nt: TGCAGTGCTAGGGACAGTACCCATCAGCCCCAGCATTTT
cdr3_aa: CSARDSTHQPQHF

clone_size: -
j_call: TRBJ2-7
d_call: TRBD2
cdr3_length: 14
v_call: TRBV2
cdr3_nt: TGTGCCAGCAGGGGGACTAGCGGCGCCTACGAGCAGTACTTC
cdr3_aa: CASRGTSGAYEQYF

clone_size: many
j_call: TRBJ2-7
d_call: -
cdr3_length: 13
v_call: TRBV10-3
cdr3_nt: TGTGCCATCAGTGCCCGCGAATCCTACGAGCAGTACTTC
cdr3_aa: CAISARESYEQYF

clone_size: -
j_call: TRBJ2-2
d_call: TRBD2
cdr3_length: 19
v_call: TRBV7-9
cdr3_nt: TGTGCCAGCAGCCCTCAAGGTCGGGGGACTAGCGGGAGGAACGGGGAGCTGTTTTTT
cdr3_aa: CASSPQGRGTSGRNGELFF

clone_size: -
j_call: TRBJ2-7
d_call: TRBD2
cdr3_length: 14
v_call: TRBV7-3
cdr3_nt: TGTGCCAGCAGCCCGGGTAGCGGGAGTGGCGAGCAGTACTTC
cdr3_aa: CASSPGSGSGEQYF

clone_size: -
j_call: TRBJ1-2
d_call: -
cdr3_length: 13
v_call: TRBV7-9
cdr3_nt: -
cdr3_aa: CAGGLQGNYGCTF

clone_size: few
j_call: TRBJ2-3
d_call: -
cdr3_length: 14
v_call: TRBV6-1
cdr3_nt: TGTGCCAGCCGGCTGGGGAGCTACACAGATACGCAGTATTTT
cdr3_aa: CASRLGSYTDTQYF

clone_size: many
j_call: TRBJ2-7
d_call: TRBD2
cdr3_length: 11
v_call: TRBV20-1
cdr3_nt: TGCAGCGGGGGACTAACCTACGAGCAGTACTTC
cdr3_aa: CSGGLTYEQYF

clone_size: medium-sized
j_call: TRBJ2-7
d_call: -
cdr3_length: 16
v_call: TRBV15
cdr3_nt: TGTGCCACCAGCAGAGATCCCTCGGACGGGACCTACGAGCAGTACTTC
cdr3_aa: CATSRDPSDGTYEQYF

clone_size: -
j_call: TRBJ2-3
d_call: TRBD2
cdr3_length: 16
v_call: TRBV4-2
cdr3_nt: TGTGCCAGCAGCCAAGGGCTAGCGGGAGGGGCAGATACGCAGTATTTT
cdr3_aa: CASSQGLAGGADTQYF

clone_size: many
j_call: TRBJ1-5
d_call: -
cdr3_length: 16
v_call: TRBV15
cdr3_nt: TGTGCCACCAGCAGAGATCCAGGGGAGAGCAATCAGCCCCAGCATTTT
cdr3_aa: CATSRDPGESNQPQHF

clone_size: -
j_call: TRBJ2-3
d_call: -
cdr3_length: 15
v_call: TRBV19
cdr3_nt: TGTGCTAGTAGTATAGGACAAGCGAGCACAGATACGCAGTATTTT
cdr3_aa: CASSIGQASTDTQYF

clone_size: -
j_call: TRBJ1-4
d_call: -
cdr3_length: 14
v_call: TRBV6-6
cdr3_nt: TGTGCCAGCAGTTACACCGCGGGAAATGAAAAACTGTTTTTT
cdr3_aa: CASSYTAGNEKLFF

clone_size: -
j_call: TRBJ2-3
d_call: TRBD2
cdr3_length: 17
v_call: TRBV12-5
cdr3_nt: TGTGCTAGTGGCCGCCCCCGAGCGGGAGGGCCAGGAGATACGCAGTATTTT
cdr3_aa: CASGRPRAGGPGDTQYF

clone_size: -
j_call: TRBJ2-2
d_call: -
cdr3_length: 14
v_call: TRBV28
cdr3_nt: TGTGCCAGCAGTTTGGCGGGGAACACCGGGGAGCTGTTTTTT
cdr3_aa: CASSLAGNTGELFF

clone_size: many
j_call: TRBJ1-3
d_call: -
cdr3_length: 17
v_call: TRBV19
cdr3_nt: TGTGCCAGTAGTAAACAGCCCAGGGGTTCTCCTGGAAACACCATATATTTT
cdr3_aa: CASSKQPRGSPGNTIYF

clone_size: few
j_call: TRBJ1-1
d_call: TRBD1
cdr3_length: 15
v_call: TRBV6-6
cdr3_nt: TGTGCCAGCACCCCCATGGGGACAGAGAACACTGAAGCTTTCTTT
cdr3_aa: CASTPMGTENTEAFF

clone_size: few
j_call: TRBJ1-4
d_call: TRBD1
cdr3_length: 15
v_call: TRBV20-1
cdr3_nt: TGCAGTGCTAGGGCGTTCGGGACAGGGCTGGAAAAACTGTTTTTT
cdr3_aa: CSARAFGTGLEKLFF

clone_size: few
j_call: TRBJ2-1
d_call: -
cdr3_length: 13
v_call: TRBV4-1
cdr3_nt: TGCGCCAGCAGCCAGGAAATAACTAATGAGCAGTTCTTC
cdr3_aa: CASSQEITNEQFF

clone_size: many
j_call: TRBJ1-3
d_call: -
cdr3_length: 12
v_call: TRBV11-2
cdr3_nt: TGTGCCAGCAGCAATCAAGGAAACACCATATATTTT
cdr3_aa: CASSNQGNTIYF

clone_size: many
j_call: TRBJ2-1
d_call: TRBD2
cdr3_length: 14
v_call: TRBV19
cdr3_nt: TGTGCCAGTAGGCTAGCGGGAGGCCCCAATGAGCAGTTCTTC
cdr3_aa: CASRLAGGPNEQFF

clone_size: medium-sized
j_call: TRBJ1-6
d_call: -
cdr3_length: 12
v_call: TRBV6-5
cdr3_nt: TGTGCCAGCAGTTACCGGAATTCACCCCTCCACTTT
cdr3_aa: CASSYRNSPLHF

clone_size: -
j_call: TRBJ2-5
d_call: TRBD1
cdr3_length: 14
v_call: TRBV7-3
cdr3_nt: TGTGCCAGCAGCACAGGGGTCGAAGAAGAGACCCAGTACTTC
cdr3_aa: CASSTGVEEETQYF

clone_size: -
j_call: TRBJ1-1
d_call: TRBD1
cdr3_length: 16
v_call: TRBV7-6
cdr3_nt: TGTGCCAGCAGCCCTAGACAGGGGGCGACGAACACTGGACCTTTCTTT
cdr3_aa: CASSPRQGATNTGPFF

clone_size: many
j_call: TRBJ2-1
d_call: TRBD2
cdr3_length: 17
v_call: TRBV5-1
cdr3_nt: TGCGCCAGCAGCTTGAGGCCTAGCGGAGACTCCTACAATGAGCAGTTCTTC
cdr3_aa: CASSLRPSGDSYNEQFF

clone_size: many
j_call: TRBJ1-5
d_call: -
cdr3_length: 15
v_call: TRBV12-3/TRBV12-4
cdr3_nt: TGTGCCAGCAGTTTAAGCTCAGGGCGGAATCAGCCCCAGCATTTT
cdr3_aa: CASSLSSGRNQPQHF

clone_size: -
j_call: TRBJ2-1
d_call: -
cdr3_length: 20
v_call: TRBV5-1
cdr3_nt: -
cdr3_aa: CASSAGTVNQPQHFGDGQFF

clone_size: many
j_call: TRBJ2-1
d_call: TRBD2
cdr3_length: 16
v_call: TRBV9
cdr3_nt: TGTGCCAGCAGCGTAGTTGGAGCGGGGGCCTACAATGAGCAGTTCTTC
cdr3_aa: CASSVVGAGAYNEQFF

clone_size: -
j_call: TRBJ1-5
d_call: -
cdr3_length: 14
v_call: TRBV6-2/TRBV6-3
cdr3_nt: TGTGCCAGCAGTCACGGGGGTTCGGGTCAGCCCCAGCATTTT
cdr3_aa: CASSHGGSGQPQHF

clone_size: few
j_call: TRBJ2-1
d_call: TRBD1
cdr3_length: 15
v_call: TRBV5-8
cdr3_nt: TGTGCCAGCAGCTTGGGGGGACAGGGAAGCAATGAGCAGTTCTTC
cdr3_aa: CASSLGGQGSNEQFF

clone_size: many
j_call: TRBJ2-3
d_call: TRBD2
cdr3_length: 16
v_call: TRBV11-3
cdr3_nt: TGTGCCAGCAGCTTAGTATCAAGCGGGGCGGGAGATACGCAGTATTTT
cdr3_aa: CASSLVSSGAGDTQYF

clone_size: medium-sized
j_call: TRBJ1-6
d_call: -
cdr3_length: 13
v_call: TRBV20-1
cdr3_nt: TGCAGTGCCGAGGGACGGCCGAATTCACCCCTCCACTTT
cdr3_aa: CSAEGRPNSPLHF

clone_size: -
j_call: TRBJ1-2
d_call: -
cdr3_length: 14
v_call: TRBV10-3
cdr3_nt: TGTGCCATCAGGGAGGACAGTGTCTACTATGGCTACACCTTC
cdr3_aa: CAIREDSVYYGYTF

clone_size: -
j_call: TRBJ1-6
d_call: -
cdr3_length: 15
v_call: TRBV5-1
cdr3_nt: TGCGCCAGCAGCTTGGTAGGGAACGACGATTCACCCCTCCACTTT
cdr3_aa: CASSLVGNDDSPLHF

clone_size: -
j_call: TRBJ1-6
d_call: TRBD1
cdr3_length: 15
v_call: TRBV20-1
cdr3_nt: TGCAGTGCTAGAGATATACAGGGGCGGAATTCACCCCTCCACTTT
cdr3_aa: CSARDIQGRNSPLHF